Here is one TCR beta chain with its context. Trimming cost V 7 bases and J 7 bases; bases outside gene matches: 7. Germline CDR1 MNHNS, CDR2 SASEGT. This CDR3 contains 13 residues. Methotrexate plus calcineurin inhibitor accompanied controls' myeloablative marrow transplants; sampling was 1 year later. Assay used: immunoSEQ multiplex PCR; TCRdb lists only in-frame clones, some missing. The data hold about 16,000 clones, with roughly 84% observed a single time. The data belong to a study of T cells after posttransplantation cyclophosphamide. The chain uses TRBV6-1 and TRBJ1-1; 9 bases align to TRBD1. Material: PBMCs, obtained after an allogeneic stem cell transplant with a calcineurin inhibitor and methotrexate. The receptor was isolated from a male patient in his fifties who received an allogeneic stem cell transplant from an unrelated donor, was CMV-positive, and had chronic GVHD only. Some T cells may have originated in the graft donor. The CDR3 loop reads CASTLGTGLEAFF. The CDR3 DNA is TGTGCCAGCACCCTTGGGACAGGGCTTGAAGCTTTCTTT.